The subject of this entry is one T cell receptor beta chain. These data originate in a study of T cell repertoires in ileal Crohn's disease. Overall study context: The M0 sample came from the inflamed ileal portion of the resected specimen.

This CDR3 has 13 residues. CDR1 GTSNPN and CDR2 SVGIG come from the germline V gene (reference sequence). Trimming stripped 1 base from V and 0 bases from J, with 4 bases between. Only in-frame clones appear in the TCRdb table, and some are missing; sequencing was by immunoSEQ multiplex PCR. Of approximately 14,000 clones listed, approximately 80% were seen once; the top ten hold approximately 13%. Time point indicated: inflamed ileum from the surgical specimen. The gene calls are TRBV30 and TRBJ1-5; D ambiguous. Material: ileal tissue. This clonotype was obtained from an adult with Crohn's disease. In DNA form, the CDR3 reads TGTGCCTGGAGTGGAGATAGCAATCAGCCCCAGCATTTT. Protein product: CAWSGDSNQPQHF.